This T cell receptor beta chain comes out of a study of cytomegalovirus exposure and HLA in healthy donors. Only one count was recorded for this clone. With 60 Vbeta and 13 Jbeta primers, the PCR was carried out. This table comes from immunoSEQ multiplex PCR, and its TCRdb copy is limited to in-frame clones, with some not included. The repertoire holds about 94,000 clones, with about 80% as singletons. Per the germline V gene, CDR1 is MDHEN and CDR2 is SYDVKM. V was clipped by 7 bases and J by 0 bases, with 16 bases between them. The CDR3 contains 16 residues. Source material: PBMCs. The V and J genes are TRBV28 and TRBJ1-5, with D tentatively TRBD1 (5 bases). The origin of this receptor is a human donor in good health. The CDR3 is CASNPGGVYSNQPQHF. The CDR3 bases are TGTGCCAGCAACCCCGGGGGAGTATATAGCAATCAGCCCCAGCATTTT.